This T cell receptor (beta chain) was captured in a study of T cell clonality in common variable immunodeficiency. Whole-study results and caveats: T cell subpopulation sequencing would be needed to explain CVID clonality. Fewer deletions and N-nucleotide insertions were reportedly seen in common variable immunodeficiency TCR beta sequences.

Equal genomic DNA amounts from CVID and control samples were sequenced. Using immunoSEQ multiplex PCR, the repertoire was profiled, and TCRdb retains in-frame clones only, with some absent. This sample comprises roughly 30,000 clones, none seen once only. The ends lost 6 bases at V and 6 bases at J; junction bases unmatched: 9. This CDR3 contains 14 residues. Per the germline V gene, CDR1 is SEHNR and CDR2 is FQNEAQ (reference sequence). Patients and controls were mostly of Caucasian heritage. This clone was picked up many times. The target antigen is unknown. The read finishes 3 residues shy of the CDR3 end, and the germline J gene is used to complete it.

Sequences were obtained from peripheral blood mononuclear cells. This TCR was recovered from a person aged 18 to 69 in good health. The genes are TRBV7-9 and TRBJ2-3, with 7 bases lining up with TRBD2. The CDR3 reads CASSWTGLGDTQYF. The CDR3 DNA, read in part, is TGTGCCAGCAGTTGGACCGGACTAGGGGATACG.